These T cell receptor beta chains were read from a single sample in a study of PD-L1 blockade in urothelial cancer. TCRdb's copy holds only in-frame clones and misses some; the assay was immunoSEQ multiplex PCR. The sample shows 80,000 to 95,000 clones, around four fifths of them seen only once. The input for sequencing was PBMCs, taken around atezolizumab (anti-PD-L1) treatment. Every receptor here comes from a man aged 70-80 years with urothelial cancer. Each CDR3 is given with its conserved first and last residue. Fields, in order: V gene, D gene, J gene, clone size, CDR3 DNA, CDR3 protein. D genes are given only for firm matches. Clone size is stated in some rows and not others, as once, few, many or a class when expanded.

v_call: TRBV6-5
d_call: NA
j_call: TRBJ1-1
clone_size: NA
cdr3_nt: TGTGCCAGCAGGCCATGGGACACTGGGGGCACTGAAGCTTTCTTT
cdr3_aa: CASRPWDTGGTEAFF

v_call: TRBV11-2
d_call: TRBD1
j_call: TRBJ2-7
clone_size: NA
cdr3_nt: TGTGCCAGCAGCCAAGAAGGGTCAGGGGGTTCCTACGAGCAGTACTTC
cdr3_aa: CASSQEGSGGSYEQYF

v_call: TRBV5-6
d_call: TRBD2
j_call: TRBJ2-5
clone_size: NA
cdr3_nt: TGTGCCAGCAGCTTGGTGGCGGGGGGCCAAGAGACCCAGTACTTC
cdr3_aa: CASSLVAGGQETQYF

v_call: TRBV5-8
d_call: TRBD1
j_call: TRBJ2-5
clone_size: NA
cdr3_nt: TGTGCCAGCAGCTCAGGGACAGTCCCCGGGTGGACCCAGTACTTC
cdr3_aa: CASSSGTVPGWTQYF

v_call: TRBV30
d_call: TRBD1
j_call: TRBJ1-4
clone_size: NA
cdr3_nt: TGTGCCTGGAGTGACCCGACAGGGGCAAATGAAAAACTGTTTTTT
cdr3_aa: CAWSDPTGANEKLFF

v_call: TRBV29-1
d_call: NA
j_call: TRBJ2-2
clone_size: once
cdr3_nt: TGCAGCGTTGCCCCCGCTGCGAGGAACACCGGGGAGCTGTTTTTT
cdr3_aa: CSVAPAARNTGELFF

v_call: TRBV7-2
d_call: NA
j_call: TRBJ2-3
clone_size: NA
cdr3_nt: TGTGCCAGCAGCTTACTGGGCCCCTTACTCCGCGGCACAGATACGCAGTATTTT
cdr3_aa: CASSLLGPLLRGTDTQYF

v_call: TRBV11-2
d_call: TRBD1
j_call: TRBJ2-1
clone_size: NA
cdr3_nt: TGTGCCAGCAGCCCCACGGGACAGACCTACAATGAGCAGTTCTTC
cdr3_aa: CASSPTGQTYNEQFF

v_call: TRBV6-5
d_call: NA
j_call: TRBJ2-1
clone_size: NA
cdr3_nt: TGTGCCAGCTCCTTTGGCGAGACTAGATCCAATGAGCAGTTCTTC
cdr3_aa: CASSFGETRSNEQFF

v_call: TRBV19
d_call: TRBD1
j_call: TRBJ1-2
clone_size: NA
cdr3_nt: TGTGCCAGTAGTATAGACCAGGGGGCGCAGGGCTACACCTTC
cdr3_aa: CASSIDQGAQGYTF

v_call: TRBV4-3
d_call: NA
j_call: TRBJ2-3
clone_size: NA
cdr3_nt: TGCGCCAGCAGCCAAGACAGGGCCACAGATACGCAGTATTTT
cdr3_aa: CASSQDRATDTQYF

v_call: TRBV11-2
d_call: NA
j_call: TRBJ2-7
clone_size: NA
cdr3_nt: TGTGCCAGCAGCTTGGGACTGACCTCCTACGAGCAGTACTTC
cdr3_aa: CASSLGLTSYEQYF

v_call: TRBV7-3
d_call: NA
j_call: TRBJ2-3
clone_size: once
cdr3_nt: TGTGCCAGCAGCTTAAAGCCGAGCACAGATACGCAGTATTTT
cdr3_aa: CASSLKPSTDTQYF

v_call: TRBV10-3
d_call: TRBD2
j_call: TRBJ2-3
clone_size: NA
cdr3_nt: TGTGCCAGTACGAACCTAGCGGGAGGGTATGCTGGTACAGATACGCAGTATTTT
cdr3_aa: CASTNLAGGYAGTDTQYF

v_call: TRBV5-1
d_call: TRBD1
j_call: TRBJ1-6
clone_size: few
cdr3_nt: TGCGCCAGCAGCAACGACAGGGCTTATAATTCACCCCTCCACTTT
cdr3_aa: CASSNDRAYNSPLHF

v_call: TRBV25-1
d_call: TRBD1
j_call: TRBJ2-7
clone_size: NA
cdr3_nt: TGTGCCAGCATAGACAGGGGGCCGGGAGAGCAGTACTTC
cdr3_aa: CASIDRGPGEQYF

v_call: TRBV6-5
d_call: NA
j_call: TRBJ2-7
clone_size: NA
cdr3_nt: TGTGCCAGCAGCCCCTTTCAGGGGAACCACGAGCAGTACTTC
cdr3_aa: CASSPFQGNHEQYF

v_call: TRBV5-8
d_call: TRBD1
j_call: TRBJ1-2
clone_size: NA
cdr3_nt: TGTGCCAGCAGCCTGGGACAGAGAACTAACTATGGCTACACCTTC
cdr3_aa: CASSLGQRTNYGYTF

v_call: TRBV10-3
d_call: NA
j_call: TRBJ2-3
clone_size: NA
cdr3_nt: TGTGCCATCAGTGAGTCTTTAGCGACAGATACGCAGTATTTT
cdr3_aa: CAISESLATDTQYF

v_call: TRBV6-6
d_call: TRBD1
j_call: TRBJ1-5
clone_size: NA
cdr3_nt: TGTGCCAGCAGCCCCCAGGGGGCAGGACAGCCCCAGCATTTT
cdr3_aa: CASSPQGAGQPQHF

v_call: TRBV30
d_call: NA
j_call: TRBJ1-1
clone_size: NA
cdr3_nt: TGTGCCTGGAGGGGGCAACCCAACACTGAAGCTTTCTTT
cdr3_aa: CAWRGQPNTEAFF

v_call: TRBV6-4
d_call: NA
j_call: TRBJ2-1
clone_size: NA
cdr3_nt: TGTGCCAGCAGTGCGTTAGCGCAGAACAATGAGCAGTTCTTC
cdr3_aa: CASSALAQNNEQFF

v_call: TRBV28
d_call: TRBD2
j_call: TRBJ2-2
clone_size: NA
cdr3_nt: TGTGCCAGCAGTTTGCCGGGACTAGCGGGAGGGACCGGGGAGCTGTTTTTT
cdr3_aa: CASSLPGLAGGTGELFF

v_call: TRBV11-2
d_call: TRBD2
j_call: TRBJ2-7
clone_size: NA
cdr3_nt: TGTGCCAGCAGCTTAGATCTAGCGGGAGGGAACGAGCAGTACTTC
cdr3_aa: CASSLDLAGGNEQYF

v_call: TRBV29-1
d_call: TRBD1
j_call: TRBJ2-2
clone_size: NA
cdr3_nt: TGCAGCGTTGATGCCCAGGGGGCTGACGGGGAGCTGTTTTTT
cdr3_aa: CSVDAQGADGELFF

v_call: TRBV19
d_call: NA
j_call: TRBJ1-3
clone_size: NA
cdr3_nt: TGTGCCAGTACCGAATCCCGGGACAACTCTGGAAACACCATATATTTT
cdr3_aa: CASTESRDNSGNTIYF

v_call: TRBV4-2
d_call: NA
j_call: TRBJ2-1
clone_size: NA
cdr3_nt: TGTGCCAGCAGCCAAGAGGCAAAAAAGAATGAGCAGTTCTTC
cdr3_aa: CASSQEAKKNEQFF

v_call: TRBV18
d_call: NA
j_call: TRBJ1-3
clone_size: NA
cdr3_nt: TGTGCCAGCTCACCCCAACAGACGGACACCATATATTTT
cdr3_aa: CASSPQQTDTIYF

v_call: TRBV2
d_call: TRBD1
j_call: TRBJ2-7
clone_size: NA
cdr3_nt: TGTGCCAGCAGTTCCCGGGACAGTTACTACGAGCAGTACTTC
cdr3_aa: CASSSRDSYYEQYF

v_call: TRBV4-2
d_call: NA
j_call: TRBJ1-2
clone_size: once
cdr3_nt: TGTGCCAGCAGCCAAGAGACAGTGAACTATGGCTACACCTTC
cdr3_aa: CASSQETVNYGYTF

v_call: TRBV11-2
d_call: NA
j_call: TRBJ2-2
clone_size: once
cdr3_nt: TGTGCCAGCAGCTTAGGTCTCAGGGGTGCTGGGGAGCTGTTTTTT
cdr3_aa: CASSLGLRGAGELFF

v_call: TRBV7-9
d_call: TRBD2
j_call: TRBJ2-1
clone_size: NA
cdr3_nt: TGTGCCAGCAGCTTAGAACAGCGGGAGGATGAGCAGTTCTTC
cdr3_aa: CASSLEQREDEQFF

v_call: TRBV10-1
d_call: TRBD2
j_call: TRBJ2-7
clone_size: NA
cdr3_nt: TGCGCCAGCAGTGAGTTTAGCGGGAGGGCACGAGCCCGCCCTTACGAGCAGTACTTC
cdr3_aa: CASSEFSGRARARPYEQYF

v_call: TRBV5-4
d_call: NA
j_call: TRBJ1-5
clone_size: NA
cdr3_nt: TGTGCCAGCAGCCTTGACGGAGGCACCGGCTTGCCCCAGCATTTT
cdr3_aa: CASSLDGGTGLPQHF

v_call: TRBV14
d_call: NA
j_call: TRBJ2-1
clone_size: NA
cdr3_nt: TGTGCCAGCAGCAGTCGACAGTTGTTGAGAAATGAGCAGTTCTTC
cdr3_aa: CASSSRQLLRNEQFF

v_call: TRBV4-3
d_call: TRBD1
j_call: TRBJ2-7
clone_size: NA
cdr3_nt: TGCGCCAGCAGCCCGACACCGGGACAGACCTACGAGCAGTACTTC
cdr3_aa: CASSPTPGQTYEQYF

v_call: TRBV7-2
d_call: NA
j_call: TRBJ2-5
clone_size: NA
cdr3_nt: TGTGCCAGCAGCTCGGACTTAGCCGAGTGGGAGACCCAGTACTTC
cdr3_aa: CASSSDLAEWETQYF

v_call: TRBV19
d_call: NA
j_call: TRBJ2-7
clone_size: NA
cdr3_nt: TGTGCCAGTAGTTCAAGCGGTCGTCCCTACGAGCAGTACTTC
cdr3_aa: CASSSSGRPYEQYF

v_call: TRBV2
d_call: TRBD1
j_call: TRBJ1-5
clone_size: NA
cdr3_nt: TGTGCCAGCAGTGAACAGGGGGTAAATCAGCCCCAGCATTTT
cdr3_aa: CASSEQGVNQPQHF

v_call: TRBV19
d_call: TRBD1
j_call: TRBJ2-7
clone_size: NA
cdr3_nt: TGTGCCAGTAGTATGGGGTGGGACAGGCGCCCCGAGCAGTACTTC
cdr3_aa: CASSMGWDRRPEQYF

v_call: TRBV11-2
d_call: TRBD2
j_call: TRBJ2-1
clone_size: NA
cdr3_nt: TGTGCCAGCAGCTTATTCTTCCTAGCGGGGGGGACTAATGAGCAGTTCTTC
cdr3_aa: CASSLFFLAGGTNEQFF

v_call: TRBV7-9
d_call: TRBD1
j_call: TRBJ1-4
clone_size: few
cdr3_nt: TGTGCCAGCAGTTACCCCCGGGACAGGGAAAGAAAACTGTTTTTT
cdr3_aa: CASSYPRDRERKLFF

v_call: TRBV27
d_call: NA
j_call: TRBJ1-2
clone_size: NA
cdr3_nt: TGTGCCAGCAGTTTCGGGGAGGGCTATGGCTACACCTTC
cdr3_aa: CASSFGEGYGYTF

v_call: TRBV7-2
d_call: NA
j_call: TRBJ2-1
clone_size: NA
cdr3_nt: TGTGCCAGCAGCCCCTCAGGGGACTCCTACAATGAGCAGTTCTTC
cdr3_aa: CASSPSGDSYNEQFF

v_call: TRBV4-1
d_call: NA
j_call: TRBJ2-3
clone_size: NA
cdr3_nt: TGCGCCAGCAGCCAAGGCGGGGGCAAGAGTACGCAGTATTTT
cdr3_aa: CASSQGGGKSTQYF

v_call: TRBV19
d_call: NA
j_call: TRBJ1-1
clone_size: NA
cdr3_nt: TGTGCCAGTACCCCGACTCGACAGGCGAACACTGAAGCTTTCTTT
cdr3_aa: CASTPTRQANTEAFF

v_call: TRBV6-6
d_call: NA
j_call: TRBJ2-2
clone_size: NA
cdr3_nt: TGTGCCAGCAGCACCGGGATCTGGAACACCGGGGAGCTGTTTTTT
cdr3_aa: CASSTGIWNTGELFF

v_call: TRBV27
d_call: TRBD1
j_call: TRBJ1-2
clone_size: NA
cdr3_nt: TGTGCCAGCAGTCCCTCCGGGACAGGGAACTATGGCTACACCTTC
cdr3_aa: CASSPSGTGNYGYTF

v_call: TRBV6-6
d_call: TRBD1
j_call: TRBJ1-1
clone_size: once
cdr3_nt: TGTGCCAGCAGCAGACAGGGGGACACTGAAGCTTTCTTT
cdr3_aa: CASSRQGDTEAFF

v_call: TRBV12-5
d_call: TRBD2
j_call: TRBJ2-1
clone_size: once
cdr3_nt: TGTGCTAGTGGTTTGGTCCTAGGACTAGCGTACTCCTACAATGAGCAGTTCTTC
cdr3_aa: CASGLVLGLAYSYNEQFF

v_call: TRBV6-1
d_call: NA
j_call: TRBJ1-1
clone_size: few
cdr3_nt: TGTGCCAGCAGTGAAGGGGCGCAAACCGCTGAAGCTTTCTTT
cdr3_aa: CASSEGAQTAEAFF

v_call: TRBV30
d_call: TRBD2
j_call: TRBJ2-4
clone_size: NA
cdr3_nt: TGTGCCTGTTCTTCGCGGGAGCTAGCGGGAGTGAACCTAGCCAAAAACATTCAGTACTTC
cdr3_aa: CACSSRELAGVNLAKNIQYF

v_call: TRBV2
d_call: TRBD2
j_call: TRBJ2-1
clone_size: NA
cdr3_nt: TGTGCCAGCAGTAGACTAGCGGGGGGTGAGCAGTTCTTC
cdr3_aa: CASSRLAGGEQFF